This record covers a single TCR beta chain. What it recognizes is unknown. This may stem from a read error, because a much larger clone lies one nucleotide away. The entry originates in a study of blood T cells in healthy people across ages. Whole-study results and caveats: Because donor CMV status was unknown, expanded clonotype changes were possibly confounded. PBMC samples, being unsorted, prevented any conclusive comparison of naive and antigen-experienced cells.

With a J-beta primer mix and a sample-barcoded 5' primer, a second PCR ran about 7 to 12 cycles. TCRdb redid the calling of the 5' RACE reads with MiXCR, one entry per CDR3 protein. The table includes 1.5 million to 2 million distinct CDR3 sequences, around 36% detected once. Germline CDR1 is ENHRY and CDR2 is SYGVKD. Trimming took off 6 bases at V and 6 bases at J, with 15 bases between the two ends. The CDR3 has 13 amino acids. The rearrangement links TRBV10-3 to TRBJ2-7; tentatively, D is TRBD1 (6 bases). This TCR came from a woman in her 30s in good health. Sequences were obtained from blood. CDR3 DNA sequence: TGTGCCATCAGGGAAGGTGGGGGCGGCGAGCAGTACTTC. Translated, it gives CAIREGGGGEQYF.